Following are 9 T cell receptor beta chains from one sample sequenced in a study of identifying expanded T cells in peripheral blood. Data came from immunoSEQ multiplex PCR; TCRdb stores just in-frame clones and leaves some out. In the table there are some 95,000 clones, approximately 86% of which are singletons. Input material: blood. These receptors originate from a person aged 18 to 75 in good health.

The chain has TRBV29-1 and TRBJ1-3; D might be TRBD1 (5 bases). The CDR3 runs to 14 residues. The V gene's germline CDR1 is SQVTM and CDR2 ANQGSEA. Trimming pared 1 base from V and 3 bases from J, leaving 10 bases between. This chain's CDR3 is CSVEGGAGGNTIYF. CDR3 sequence (DNA): TGCAGCGTTGAAGGAGGGGCCGGTGGAAACACCATATATTTT.

The chain employs TRBV7-9 and TRBJ2-5; the D is unclear. The germline CDR1 and CDR2 sequences are SEHNR and FQNEAQ (reference sequence). V lost 3 bases, J lost 4 bases, and 3 bases lay in between. The CDR3 has 11 residues. This chain's CDR3 is CASSFGETQYF. The CDR3, as DNA: TGTGCCAGCAGCTTCGGAGAGACCCAGTACTTC.

V gene TRBV5-1 combines with J gene TRBJ1-4; unclear D gene. This CDR3 comprises 16 residues. V was pared by 0 bases and J by 5 bases, with 14 bases between. Germline CDR1 reads SGHRS; CDR2 reads YFSETQ. The CDR3 nucleotides read TGCGCCAGCAGCTTGGGACGGAAGTCGGAAAATGAAAAACTGTTTTTT. The encoded protein is CASSLGRKSENEKLFF.

V and J are TRBV6-5 and TRBJ1-2, with 8 bases aligning to TRBD1. This CDR3 region has 16 residues. Germline lookup yields CDR1 MNHEY and CDR2 SVGAGI. Trimming took 2 bases from V and 3 from J; bases not matched to a gene: 8. In nucleotides, the CDR3 is TGTGCCAGCAGTTACAGCGGTGAGGACAGGGACTATGGCTACACCTTC. This encodes CASSYSGEDRDYGYTF.

The chain uses TRBV10-3 and TRBJ2-5; 7 bases are shared with TRBD1. This CDR3 is built from 13 residues. Germline V CDR1 and CDR2: ENHRY, SYGVKD. After removal of 6 bases from V and 3 bases from J, the junction contained 4 bases not matched to a gene. The CDR3 spells CAISGTEKETQYF. The CDR3 nucleotides are TGTGCCATCAGCGGGACAGAGAAAGAGACCCAGTACTTC.

This chain links TRBV19 with TRBJ1-2; D may be TRBD1 (6 bases). The CDR3 length is 15 residues. Germline CDR1 is LNHDA and CDR2 is SQIVND (reference sequence). Trimming took off 2 bases at V and 4 bases at J, with 14 bases between the two ends. The CDR3 spells CASSIRTADLYGYTF. The DNA of the CDR3 is TGTGCCAGTAGTATACGGACAGCGGACCTCTATGGCTACACCTTC.

The chain recombines TRBV27 with TRBJ2-2; TRBD1 aligns across 7 bases. The germline CDR1 and CDR2 sequences are MNHEY and SMNVEV (reference sequence). This CDR3 has 14 residues. Trimming took 3 bases from V and 4 from J; bases not matched to a gene: 2. The CDR3 spells CASSLWDSTGELFF. For the CDR3, the DNA is TGTGCCAGCAGTTTGTGGGACAGCACCGGGGAGCTGTTTTTT.

This sequence joins TRBV7-9 and TRBJ1-4, with unresolved D. From germline, CDR1 is SEHNR and CDR2 FQNEAQ (reference sequence). The CDR3 is 17 amino acids. With 2 bases removed from V and 0 bases from J, the gap between germline ends came to 13 bases. This chain's CDR3 is CASSLPPGGPTNEKLFF. CDR3 bases: TGTGCCAGCAGCTTACCTCCCGGCGGTCCAACTAATGAAAAACTGTTTTTT.

The chain carries TRBV5-5 and TRBJ1-2; D call uncertain. CDR3 size: 15 residues. Germline CDR1 and CDR2: SGHKS and YYEKEE (reference sequence). V gave up 1 base and J gave up 2 bases, with 12 bases separating them. The CDR3 coding sequence is TGTGCCAGCAGCTTGTTATTTGAGGCGAACTATGGCTACACCTTC. Translation gives CASSLLFEANYGYTF.